This T cell receptor beta chain appears in the sequencing data of a study of early T cells in non-severe SARS-CoV-2 infection. As part of library construction, unique molecular identifiers were attached to individual cDNA molecules. TCRdb called the 5' RACE reads again in MiXCR, with one record for every CDR3 protein. Of about 52,000 distinct CDR3 sequences in the sample, 11% were seen once. The CDR3 length is 13 residues. Trimming at V came to 5 bases and at J to 5 bases, leaving 5 bases not matched to a gene. CDR1 and CDR2 (germline): MDHEN, SYDVKM. The V call is TRBV28, the J call TRBJ2-5; TRBD2 matches at 7 bases. Sequences were obtained from whole blood. The sequence derives from an adult who was a healthcare worker with PCR-confirmed SARS-CoV-2 infection or an uninfected control (not recorded which). In DNA, the CDR3 is TGTGCCAGCAGTATAGGCGGGAGTGAGACCCAGTACTTC. Amino acid sequence: CASSIGGSETQYF. The variable domain in full, completed from reference TRBV28 and TRBJ2-5, reads DVKVTQSSRYLVKRTGEKVFLECVQDMDHENMFWYRQDPGLGLRLIYFSYDVKMKEKGDIPEGYSVSREKKERFSLILESASTNQTSMYLCASSIGGSETQYFGPGTRLLVL.